The 29 T cell receptor beta chains listed next were all sequenced from one sample in a study of blood T cell repertoires in COVID-19. Method: immunoSEQ multiplex PCR; TCRdb's copy keeps in-frame clones and lacks some. The data hold around 440,000 clones, with about 91% observed a single time. Sample: peripheral blood. These receptors were taken from a woman aged 45-65 years with COVID-19, enrolled during active disease.

The V gene is TRBV3-1 (or the pseudogene TRBV3-2), the J gene TRBJ1-2; possibly TRBD1 for D (5 bases). This CDR3 spans 13 amino acids. V was pared by 4 bases and J by 3 bases, with 9 bases between. The germline V gene encodes CDR1 LGHDT and CDR2 YNNKEL (reference sequence). The CDR3 DNA reads as TGTGCCAGCAGCCTATCGACAGACTATGGCTACACCTTC. Translation: CASSLSTDYGYTF.

A single count supports this clone. The rearrangement links TRBV5-1 to TRBJ1-2, with TRBD1 identical over 7 bases. Germline lookup yields CDR1 SGHRS and CDR2 YFSETQ. V was pared by 1 base and J by 0 bases, with 6 bases of the junction left unmatched. This CDR3 has 16 amino acids. CDR3 nucleotide sequence: TGCGCCAGCAGCTTGTTAGGCGGGACAGCTAACTATGGCTACACCTTC. Protein: CASSLLGGTANYGYTF.

The chain carries TRBV15 and TRBJ2-1; TRBD2 agrees at 8 bases. J lost 7 bases, V lost 1 base, and 6 bases had no gene match. This CDR3 region has 15 residues. CDR1 LNHNV and CDR2 YYDKDF come from the germline V gene (reference sequence). Here the CDR3 reads CATSRVGLGSNEQFF. The CDR3 DNA reads as TGTGCCACCAGCAGAGTGGGACTAGGATCTAATGAGCAGTTCTTC.

This clone came up a few times. V usage is TRBV18 and J usage is TRBJ2-7, with TRBD1 matching 7 bases. This CDR3 is 12 amino acids long. Germline V gene data show CDR1 as KGHSH and CDR2 as LQKENI. J gave up 6 bases and V 6 bases, and 5 bases lay outside the gene matches. The CDR3 bases are TGTGCCAGCTCCAGGGGACAGTCCGAGCAGTACTTC. It is translated as CASSRGQSEQYF.

CDR3 region: CASSPQTGTPITEAFF. CDR3 DNA: TGTGCCAGCAGCCCGCAGACCGGGACACCCATCACTGAAGCTTTCTTT. The gene calls are TRBV7-7 and TRBJ1-1, with D tentatively TRBD1 (6 bases). The CDR3 sequence is 16 residues long. The germline V and J ends were trimmed by 5 bases and 4 bases, with 20 bases remaining between them. Germline lookup yields CDR1 SSHAT and CDR2 FNYEAQ (reference sequence).

This chain links TRBV7-9 with TRBJ2-2; TRBD2 might be the D (6 bases). CDR1 and CDR2 from the germline V gene are SEHNR and FQNEAQ (reference sequence). CDR3 size: 16 residues. With 5 bases removed from V and 1 base from J, the gap between germline ends came to 14 bases. The CDR3 region is CASSPTASENTGELFF. The CDR3 DNA reads as TGTGCCAGCAGCCCAACGGCTAGCGAGAACACCGGGGAGCTGTTTTTT.

The gene calls are TRBV24-1 and TRBJ2-5; 10 nucleotides agree with TRBD2. In germline, CDR1 is KGHDR, CDR2 SFDVKD. This CDR3 region has 16 residues. V lost 4 bases to trimming and J lost 2 bases; unmatched junction nucleotides: 6. The CDR3 spells CATSDPFSGGQETQYF. CDR3 sequence (DNA): TGTGCCACCAGTGACCCGTTTAGCGGGGGGCAAGAGACCCAGTACTTC.

The chain is built from TRBV14 and TRBJ2-3; TRBD1 agrees at 7 bases. Germline CDR1 and CDR2: SGHDN and FVKESK. The trim removed 1 base at V and 12 bases at J, leaving 10 bases unmatched. This CDR3 contains 14 residues. The CDR3 region is CASSQVTGMLFQYF. The CDR3 DNA sequence: TGTGCCAGCAGCCAAGTGACAGGGATGTTGTTTCAGTATTTT.

V usage is TRBV6-5 and J usage is TRBJ1-2; D uncertain. The CDR3 is 11 residues long. Trimming shortened V by 6 bases and J by 4 bases, and 6 bases separated the two germline ends. Per the germline V gene, CDR1 is MNHEY and CDR2 is SVGAGI. The CDR3 is CASRSSYGYTF. The CDR3 DNA reads as TGTGCCAGCAGGTCTAGCTATGGCTACACCTTC.

V gene TRBV5-6 combines with J gene TRBJ1-4, with 7 bases identical to TRBD1. Germline V gene sequence: CDR1 SGHDT, CDR2 YYEEEE. V was clipped by 5 bases and J by 10 bases; unmatched bases: 11. The CDR3 covers 14 residues. CDR3: CASSTGAERGKLFF. Here the CDR3 DNA reads TGTGCCAGCAGTACAGGGGCGGAAAGGGGAAAACTGTTTTTT.

V usage is TRBV5-1 and J usage is TRBJ1-1, with D possibly matching TRBD1 (6 bases). The CDR3 consists of 14 residues. CDR1 SGHRS and CDR2 YFSETQ come from the germline V gene. Deletions cut 2 bases from V and 2 bases from J, with 10 bases between. The CDR3 sequence: CASSFSGVNTEAFF. The CDR3, as DNA: TGCGCCAGCAGCTTCTCAGGGGTTAACACTGAAGCTTTCTTT. The full variable domain, rest sourced from reference TRBV5-1 and TRBJ1-1, is KAGVTQTPRYLIKTRGQQVTLSCSPISGHRSVSWYQQTPGQGLQFLFEYFSETQRNKGNFPGRFSGRQFSNSRSEMNVSTLELGDSALYLCASSFSGVNTEAFFGQGTRLTVV.

The V call is TRBV11-3, the J call TRBJ2-7; 9 bases match TRBD1. Trimming cost V 5 bases and J 3 bases; bases outside gene matches: 5. Germline-derived CDR1 and CDR2 are SGHNT and YENEEA. The CDR3 contains 14 residues. The CDR3 DNA follows: TGTGCCAGCAGCCCAAGGGACAGGGACTACGAGCAGTACTTC. Translation gives CASSPRDRDYEQYF.

V usage is TRBV27 and J usage is TRBJ1-2; perhaps TRBD1 as D (5 bases). V was shortened by 3 bases and J by 4 bases, with 12 bases between the two germline ends. The CDR3 spans 14 residues. Germline V lookup: CDR1 MNHEY, CDR2 SMNVEV (reference sequence). The CDR3 region is CASSFQSGLYGYTF. The CDR3 nucleotides read TGTGCCAGCAGTTTCCAGTCAGGGCTCTATGGCTACACCTTC.

This clone was detected once. The V gene is TRBV11-2, the J gene TRBJ1-2, with 9 bases that match TRBD1. This CDR3 has 14 residues. CDR1 SGHAT and CDR2 FQNNGV come from the germline V gene. The V and J ends lost 8 bases and 7 bases, in that order; junction bases with no gene match: 11. CDR3 coding DNA: TGTGCCAGCGCCAACCTCCGGGACAGGGCTGGCTACACCTTC. Its protein product is CASANLRDRAGYTF.

The chain links TRBV24-1 to TRBJ2-1; TRBD2 might be the D (7 bases). This CDR3 comprises 18 residues. Germline CDR1 KGHDR, CDR2 SFDVKD. Trimming removed 3 bases at V and 2 bases at J, with 19 bases between. The CDR3 loop is CATSDGGAGDGPYNEQFF. The CDR3 DNA reads TGTGCCACCAGTGATGGGGGGGCGGGGGACGGACCCTACAATGAGCAGTTCTTC.

This chain links TRBV11-2 with TRBJ2-3; 9 bases agree with TRBD2. This CDR3 comprises 16 residues. J lost 4 bases, V lost 4 bases, and 9 bases had no gene match. Germline CDR1 SGHAT, CDR2 FQNNGV. The CDR3 reads CASSSLRAGGSDTQYF. The CDR3 DNA reads as TGTGCCAGCAGCTCCCTACGAGCGGGGGGCTCAGATACGCAGTATTTT.

The rearrangement uses TRBV3-1 (or the pseudogene TRBV3-2) and TRBJ2-7, with TRBD2 matching 10 bases. This CDR3 comprises 14 residues. Losses at the gene ends were 10 bases for V and 7 bases for J; bases not matched to a gene: 13. Germline V CDR1 and CDR2: LGHDT, YNNKEL (reference sequence). CDR3 in DNA: TGTGCCACCCAGACCCCTGCTAGCGGGGGTGAGCAGTACTTC. This sequence encodes CATQTPASGGEQYF.

The gene calls are TRBV10-1 and TRBJ2-7; 7 bases fit TRBD2. CDR1 WNHNN and CDR2 SYGVQD come from the germline V gene (reference sequence). This CDR3 spans 16 amino acids. After removal of 3 bases from V and 2 bases from J, the junction contained 10 bases not matched to a gene. The CDR3 is CASSDSGLAVPYEQYF. CDR3 sequence (DNA): TGCGCCAGCAGTGATTCGGGGCTAGCGGTCCCCTACGAGCAGTACTTC.

The J gene is TRBJ1-2, the V gene TRBV19; no clear D gene. The CDR3 runs to 12 residues. With 7 bases removed from V and 5 bases from J, the gap between germline ends came to 11 bases. Germline V gene lookup returns CDR1 LNHDA and CDR2 SQIVND (reference sequence). The CDR3 region has the DNA TGTGCCAGTAAGGAGGGAGAGTATGGCTACACCTTC. Translating gives CASKEGEYGYTF.

CDR3 bases: TGTGCCAGCGCCGGGACAGGGGCCTATGGCTACACCTTC. Translated: CASAGTGAYGYTF. The chain is built from TRBV19 and TRBJ1-2; 10 nucleotides match TRBD1. J was trimmed by 4 bases and V by 9 bases; bases with no gene match: 5. Germline V gene lookup returns CDR1 LNHDA and CDR2 SQIVND (reference sequence). This CDR3 comprises 13 residues. The complete variable domain, with remaining parts taken from reference TRBV19 and TRBJ1-2, reads DGGITQSPKYLFRKEGQNVTLSCEQNLNHDAMYWYRQDPGQGLRLIYYSQIVNDFQKGDIAEGYSVSREKKESFPLTVTSAQKNPTAFYLCASAGTGAYGYTFGSGTRLTVV.

The chain has TRBV4-1 and TRBJ1-1; possibly TRBD1 for D (5 bases). Germline CDR1 reads MGHRA; CDR2 reads YSYEKL. This CDR3 has 14 amino acids. Trimming took off 1 base at V and 5 bases at J, with 11 bases between the two ends. The CDR3 reads CASSQVIGVTEAFF. The CDR3 DNA reads as TGCGCCAGCAGCCAAGTCATAGGGGTTACTGAAGCTTTCTTT.

This chain joins TRBV6-5 and TRBJ1-1; TRBD1 might be the D (6 bases). The CDR3 consists of 15 residues. V was trimmed by 0 bases and J by 4 bases, leaving 12 bases between them. Germline CDR1 is MNHEY and CDR2 is SVGAGI. The CDR3 bases are TGTGCCAGCAGTTACTCGGGGGCGCGAGGCACTGAAGCTTTCTTT. Residues: CASSYSGARGTEAFF.

This sequence joins TRBV27 and TRBJ2-3, with D hard to call. V was pared by 3 bases and J by 2 bases, with 12 bases between. The germline gives CDR1 MNHEY, CDR2 SMNVEV (reference sequence). CDR3 size: 15 residues. The CDR3 nucleotides read TGTGCCAGCAGTTTTATTAGCAATCCCACAGATACGCAGTATTTT. It encodes CASSFISNPTDTQYF.

The genes are TRBV6-5 and TRBJ1-2; no firm D call. Germline CDR1 is MNHEY and CDR2 is SVGAGI. Trimming stripped 7 bases from V and 6 bases from J, with 9 bases between. The CDR3 is made up of 11 amino acids. CDR3 in amino acids: CASTRADGYTF. DNA for the CDR3: TGTGCCAGCACCCGAGCCGATGGCTACACCTTC.

The chain uses TRBV7-9 and TRBJ2-7, with D hard to call. Trimming shortened V by 4 bases and J by 0 bases, and 4 bases separated the two germline ends. CDR1 is SEHNR and CDR2 is FQNEAQ in the germline V gene (reference sequence). CDR3 length equals 12 residues. This chain's CDR3 is CASSWSSYEQYF. The CDR3 region has the DNA TGTGCCAGCAGCTGGAGCTCCTACGAGCAGTACTTC. Variable domain in full (rest from reference TRBV7-9 and TRBJ2-7): DTGVSQNPRHKITKRGQNVTFRCDPISEHNRLYWYRQTLGQGPEFLTYFQNEAQLEKSRLLSDRFSAERPKGSFSTLEIQRTEQGDSAMYLCASSWSSYEQYFGPGTRLTVT.

The rearrangement links TRBV2 to TRBJ2-2; 10 bases align to TRBD2. This CDR3 contains 14 residues. The J segment lost 7 bases and the V segment lost 5 bases, leaving 4 bases of the junction unmatched. Looked up from germline, CDR1 is SNHLY and CDR2 is FYNNEI. CDR3 nucleotides: TGTGCCAGCAGTAGCGGGGGGGCGGACGGGGAGCTGTTTTTT. Translation gives CASSSGGADGELFF.

This chain links TRBV5-1 with TRBJ1-1; 7 bases match TRBD1. The CDR3 has 17 residues. Looked up from germline, CDR1 is SGHRS and CDR2 is YFSETQ. The V segment lost 4 bases and the J segment 3 bases; nucleotides outside the gene matches: 15. CDR3 DNA: TGCGCCAGCAGCGATCGACAGGGACAATGGAGGGACACTGAAGCTTTCTTT. Amino acids: CASSDRQGQWRDTEAFF. The full variable domain, with the rest looked up from reference TRBV5-1 and TRBJ1-1, is KAGVTQTPRYLIKTRGQQVTLSCSPISGHRSVSWYQQTPGQGLQFLFEYFSETQRNKGNFPGRFSGRQFSNSRSEMNVSTLELGDSALYLCASSDRQGQWRDTEAFFGQGTRLTVV.

The CDR3: CASTSDYHGYTF. DNA for the CDR3: TGTGCCAGTACCTCGGACTACCATGGCTACACCTTC. This chain connects TRBV19 to TRBJ1-2; D is unclear. Between the trimmed V and J ends, which lost 7 bases and 6 bases, there was a span of 12 bases. Germline loops: CDR1 LNHDA, CDR2 SQIVND (reference sequence). The CDR3 contains 12 residues.

This chain connects TRBV28 to TRBJ1-2; D call uncertain. The CDR3 spans 15 residues. Looked up from germline, CDR1 is MDHEN and CDR2 is SYDVKM. The ends were cut back, 4 bases at V and 4 bases at J, with 16 bases in the middle. The CDR3 is CASSSPDGVAYGYTF. CDR3 nucleotides: TGTGCCAGCAGTTCTCCCGATGGAGTCGCCTATGGCTACACCTTC.